The source of this TCR beta chain is a study of OX40 agonist ivuxolimab in advanced cancers. In the study overall: Ivuxolimab, which patients received intravenously every 2 weeks, was dosed at 0.01 to 10 mg/kg. The study reported partial responses in three patients: one hepatocellular carcinoma, two cutaneous melanoma.

The repertoire was sequenced with immunoSEQ multiplex PCR; TCRdb's copy has only in-frame clones and lacks some. The sample shows 35,000 to 45,000 clones, around 87% of them seen only once. Broader study findings: Partial responders at 0.1-3.0 mg/kg had among the lowest clonal expansion. Expanded clones tended on average to be more numerous among CD8+ T cells than CD4+.

This clone has only one observation. Its antigen is currently unknown. V dropped 5 bases and J dropped 4; count of bases not matched to a gene: 14. This CDR3 comprises 17 residues. Germline V gives CDR1 SEHNR, CDR2 FQNEAQ (reference sequence). Specimen: CD4+ or CD8+ T cells sorted from blood, collected in a trial of the OX40 agonist ivuxolimab. This sequence originates from an adult with an advanced solid tumor such as melanoma, head and neck, liver or kidney cancer. The V call is TRBV7-9, the J call TRBJ2-3; 8 bases are shared with TRBD1. The CDR3 DNA reads as TGTGCCAGCAGCCCAGGGTCCCGGGACAGGTTTGCAGATACGCAGTATTTT. Its translation: CASSPGSRDRFADTQYF.